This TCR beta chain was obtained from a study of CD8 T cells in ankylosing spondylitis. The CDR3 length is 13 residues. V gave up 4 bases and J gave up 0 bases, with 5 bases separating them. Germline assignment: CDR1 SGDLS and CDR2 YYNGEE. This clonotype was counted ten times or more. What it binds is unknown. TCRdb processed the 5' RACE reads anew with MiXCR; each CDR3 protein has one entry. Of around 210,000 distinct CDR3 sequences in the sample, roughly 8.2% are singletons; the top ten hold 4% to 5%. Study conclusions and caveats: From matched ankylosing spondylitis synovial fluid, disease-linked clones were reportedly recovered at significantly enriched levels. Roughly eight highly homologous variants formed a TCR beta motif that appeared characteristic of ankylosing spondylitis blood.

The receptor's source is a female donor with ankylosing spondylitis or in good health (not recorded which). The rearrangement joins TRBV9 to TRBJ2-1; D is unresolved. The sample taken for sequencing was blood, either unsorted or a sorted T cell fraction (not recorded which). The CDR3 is CASSPTSYNEQFF. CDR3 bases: TGTGCCAGCAGCCCCACCTCCTACAATGAGCAGTTCTTC.